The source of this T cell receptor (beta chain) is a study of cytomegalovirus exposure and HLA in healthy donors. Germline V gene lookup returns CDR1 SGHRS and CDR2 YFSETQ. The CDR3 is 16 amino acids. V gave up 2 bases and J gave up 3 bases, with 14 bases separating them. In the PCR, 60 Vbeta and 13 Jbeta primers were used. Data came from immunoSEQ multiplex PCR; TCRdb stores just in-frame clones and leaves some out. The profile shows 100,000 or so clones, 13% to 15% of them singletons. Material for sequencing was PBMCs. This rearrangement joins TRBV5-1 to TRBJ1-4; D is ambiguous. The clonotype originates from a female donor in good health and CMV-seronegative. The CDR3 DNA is TGCGCCAGCAGCTTAACCCACGGAGTAGCTAATGAAAAACTGTTTTTT. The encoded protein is CASSLTHGVANEKLFF. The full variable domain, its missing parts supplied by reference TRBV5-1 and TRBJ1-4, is KAGVTQTPRYLIKTRGQQVTLSCSPISGHRSVSWYQQTPGQGLQFLFEYFSETQRNKGNFPGRFSGRQFSNSRSEMNVSTLELGDSALYLCASSLTHGVANEKLFFGSGTQLSVL.